Described below is a single T cell receptor (beta chain) sequence and its context. Its antigen is unknown. Assay used: immunoSEQ multiplex PCR; TCRdb lists only in-frame clones, some missing. The repertoire includes fewer than 65,000 clones, more than 70% of them detected once, and less than 5.5% sits in the top ten. This entry comes from a study of identifying expanded T cells in peripheral blood. Study-level results: Clone count variance between roughly 2-week samples rose with total template count.

Deletions cut 5 bases from V and 1 base from J, with 9 bases between. The germline V gene encodes CDR1 SGHAT and CDR2 FQNNGV. This CDR3 comprises 14 residues. Source material: blood. This TCR derives from a person between 18 and 75 years old in good health. The rearrangement links TRBV11-2 to TRBJ2-1, with D possibly being TRBD2 (6 bases). The CDR3 DNA is TGTGCCAGCAGCCCCGGGGGATCCTACAATGAGCAGTTCTTC. This gives the protein CASSPGGSYNEQFF.